This TCR beta chain was found in a study of blood T cell repertoires in COVID-19. The overall study: The samples span acute and convalescent COVID-19 from the United States, Italy and Spain. T cells, B-cell-depleted T cells, or PBMCs provided the cDNA or gDNA that served as material.

This clone has more than one count but fewer than ten. Study processing details: By means of reference gene primer amplification, nucleated cell counts were estimated. Generated by immunoSEQ multiplex PCR, the TCRdb table keeps only in-frame clones and is missing some. V and J calls and clone size are given by that table; D and trimming were obtained from the DNA. The sample has about 87,000 clones; about 79% are singletons. V lost 1 base, J lost 7 bases, and 8 bases stayed unmatched. The CDR3 extends over 15 amino acids. Germline-derived CDR1 and CDR2 are SGHDT and YYEEEE. V is TRBV5-6 and J is TRBJ2-7; 10 nucleotides match TRBD1. This receptor was obtained from a woman aged 50 to 60 with acute or convalescent COVID-19. Sequencing was carried out using peripheral blood. The CDR3 sequence: CASSLSSGTGVEQYF. The CDR3 nucleotides are TGTGCCAGCAGCTTGTCGTCCGGGACAGGGGTTGAGCAGTACTTC.